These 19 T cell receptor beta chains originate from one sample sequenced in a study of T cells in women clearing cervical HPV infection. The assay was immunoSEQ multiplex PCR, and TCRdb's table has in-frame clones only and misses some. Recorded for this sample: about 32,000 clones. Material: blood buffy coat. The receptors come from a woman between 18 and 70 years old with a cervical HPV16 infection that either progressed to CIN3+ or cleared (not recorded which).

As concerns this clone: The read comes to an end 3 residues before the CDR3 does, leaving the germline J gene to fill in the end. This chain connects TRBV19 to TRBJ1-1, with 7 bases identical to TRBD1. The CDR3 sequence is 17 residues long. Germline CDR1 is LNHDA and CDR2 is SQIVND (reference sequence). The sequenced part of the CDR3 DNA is TGTGCCAGTAGTGCGCCGGGACAGAATTTAGCCAAAAACATT. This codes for CASSAPGQNLAKNI. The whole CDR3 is CASSAPGQNLAKNIAFF.

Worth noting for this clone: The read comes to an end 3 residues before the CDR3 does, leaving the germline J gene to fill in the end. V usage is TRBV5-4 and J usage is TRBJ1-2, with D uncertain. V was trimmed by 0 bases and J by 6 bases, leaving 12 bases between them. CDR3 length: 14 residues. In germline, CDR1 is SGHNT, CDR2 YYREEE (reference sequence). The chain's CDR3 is CASSLDLESHGYTF. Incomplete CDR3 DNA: TGTGCCAGCAGCTTGGACCTCGAAAGCCATGGC.

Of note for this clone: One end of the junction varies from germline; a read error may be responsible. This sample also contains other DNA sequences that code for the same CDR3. CDR3 sequence reads: CASSPRQVGGYEQYF. The sequenced part of the CDR3 DNA is TGTGCTAGCAGTCCCCGACAGGTAGGGGGCTACGAG. The chain couples TRBV6-2 or TRBV6-3 to TRBJ2-7; D might be TRBD1 (6 bases). The read stops 3 residues short of the end of the CDR3; the missing end is completed from the germline J gene. Germline V lookup: CDR1 MNHEY, CDR2 SVGEGT. The CDR3 is 15 residues long.

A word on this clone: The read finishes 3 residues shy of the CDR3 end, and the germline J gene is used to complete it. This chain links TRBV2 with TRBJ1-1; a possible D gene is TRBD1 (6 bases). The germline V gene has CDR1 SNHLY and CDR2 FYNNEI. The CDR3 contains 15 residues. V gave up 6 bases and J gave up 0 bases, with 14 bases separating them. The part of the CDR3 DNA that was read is TGTGCCAGCAGGGGCTCGGGGGGCGTGAACACTGAA. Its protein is CASRGSGGVNTE. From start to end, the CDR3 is CASRGSGGVNTEAFF. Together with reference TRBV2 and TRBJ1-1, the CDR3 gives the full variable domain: EPEVTQTPSHQVTQMGQEVILRCVPISNHLYFYWYRQILGQKVEFLVSFYNNEISEKSEIFDDQFSVERPDGSNFTLKIRSTKLEDSAMYFCASRGSGGVNTEAFFGQGTRLTVV.

The sequenced CDR3 bases are TGTGCCAGCAGCTTAGAAGGTAGGGGGTCCTACAATGAG. This encodes CASSLEGRGSYNE. The CDR3 in full is CASSLEGRGSYNEQFF. This sequence joins TRBV7-8 and TRBJ2-1; D might be TRBD1 (6 bases). The CDR3 end is not reached by the read, which stops 3 residues before it; the germline J gene fills it in. CDR3 size: 16 residues. Germline values: CDR1 SGHVS, CDR2 FQNEAQ. V was cut by 1 base and J by 1 base, with 11 bases left in between.

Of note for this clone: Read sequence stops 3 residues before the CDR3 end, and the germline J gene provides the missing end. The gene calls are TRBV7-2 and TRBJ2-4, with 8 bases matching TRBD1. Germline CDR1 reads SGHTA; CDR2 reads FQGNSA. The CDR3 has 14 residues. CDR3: CASSSRTGFGGQYF. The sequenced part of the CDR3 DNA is TGTGCCAGCAGCTCGAGGACAGGGTTTGGTGGT.

CDR3 sequence reads: CAWSGSGGAYEQYF. Incomplete CDR3 DNA: TGTGCCTGGAGCGGGAGCGGGGGGGCGTACGAG. The V call is TRBV30, the J call TRBJ2-7; 10 nucleotides match TRBD2. From the germline J gene comes the end of the CDR3, since the read stops 3 residues before it. The V and J ends lost 3 bases and 4 bases, in that order; junction bases with no gene match: 6. The CDR3 contains 14 residues. Germline V lookup: CDR1 GTSNPN, CDR2 SVGIG (reference sequence).

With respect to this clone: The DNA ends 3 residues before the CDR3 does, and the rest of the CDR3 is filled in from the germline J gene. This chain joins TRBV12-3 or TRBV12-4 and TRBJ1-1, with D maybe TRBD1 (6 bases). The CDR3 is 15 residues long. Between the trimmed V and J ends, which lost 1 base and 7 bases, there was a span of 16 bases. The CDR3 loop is CASSLGAREGGEAFF. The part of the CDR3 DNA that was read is TGTGCCAGCAGTTTAGGAGCCAGGGAAGGGGGTGAA.

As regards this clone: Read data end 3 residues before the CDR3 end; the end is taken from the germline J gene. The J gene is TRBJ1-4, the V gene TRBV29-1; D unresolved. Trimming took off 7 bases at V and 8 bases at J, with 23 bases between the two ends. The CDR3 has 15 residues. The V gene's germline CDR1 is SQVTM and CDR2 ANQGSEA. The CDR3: CSANSPTGSDEKLFF. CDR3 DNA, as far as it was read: TGCAGCGCTAACTCTCCGACGGGGTCAGACGAAAAA.

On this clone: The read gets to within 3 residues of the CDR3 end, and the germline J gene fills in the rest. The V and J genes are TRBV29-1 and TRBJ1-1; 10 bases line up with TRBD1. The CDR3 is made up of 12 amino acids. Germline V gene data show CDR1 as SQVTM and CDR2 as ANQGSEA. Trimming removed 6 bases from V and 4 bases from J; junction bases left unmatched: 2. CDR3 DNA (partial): TGCAGCGTCCGGACAGGGGGCACTGAA. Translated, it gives CSVRTGGTE. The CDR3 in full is CSVRTGGTEAFF.

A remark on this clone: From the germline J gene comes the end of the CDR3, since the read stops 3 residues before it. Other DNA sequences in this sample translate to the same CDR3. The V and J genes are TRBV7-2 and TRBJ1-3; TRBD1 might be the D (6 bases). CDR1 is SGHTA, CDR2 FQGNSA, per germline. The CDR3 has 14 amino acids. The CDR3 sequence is CASSLAQGLSTIYF. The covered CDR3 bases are TGTGCCAGCAGCTTAGCACAGGGCTTAAGCACG.

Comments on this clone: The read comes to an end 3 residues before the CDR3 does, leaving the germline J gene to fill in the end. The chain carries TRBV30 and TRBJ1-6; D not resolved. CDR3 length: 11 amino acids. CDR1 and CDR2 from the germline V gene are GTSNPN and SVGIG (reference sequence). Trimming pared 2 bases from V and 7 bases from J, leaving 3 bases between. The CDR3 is CAWSLNSPLHF. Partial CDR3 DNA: TGTGCCTGGAGTCTGAATTCACCC.

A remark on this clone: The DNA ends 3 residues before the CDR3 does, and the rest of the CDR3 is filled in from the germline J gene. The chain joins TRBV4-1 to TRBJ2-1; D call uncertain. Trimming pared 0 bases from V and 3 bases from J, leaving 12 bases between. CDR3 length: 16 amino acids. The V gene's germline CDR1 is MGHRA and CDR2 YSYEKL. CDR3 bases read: TGCGCCAGCAGCCAAGATATACAGAGCCTCTACAATGAG. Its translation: CASSQDIQSLYNE. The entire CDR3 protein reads CASSQDIQSLYNEQFF.

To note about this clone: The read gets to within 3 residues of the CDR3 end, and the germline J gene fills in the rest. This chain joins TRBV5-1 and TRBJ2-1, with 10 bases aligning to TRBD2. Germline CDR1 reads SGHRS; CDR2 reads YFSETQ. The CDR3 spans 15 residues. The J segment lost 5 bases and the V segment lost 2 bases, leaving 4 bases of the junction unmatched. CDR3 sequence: CASSFLAGVNNEQFF. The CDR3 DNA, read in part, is TGCGCCAGCAGCTTCCTAGCGGGGGTAAACAATGAG. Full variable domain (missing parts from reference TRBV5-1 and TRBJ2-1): KAGVTQTPRYLIKTRGQQVTLSCSPISGHRSVSWYQQTPGQGLQFLFEYFSETQRNKGNFPGRFSGRQFSNSRSEMNVSTLELGDSALYLCASSFLAGVNNEQFFGPGTRLTVL.

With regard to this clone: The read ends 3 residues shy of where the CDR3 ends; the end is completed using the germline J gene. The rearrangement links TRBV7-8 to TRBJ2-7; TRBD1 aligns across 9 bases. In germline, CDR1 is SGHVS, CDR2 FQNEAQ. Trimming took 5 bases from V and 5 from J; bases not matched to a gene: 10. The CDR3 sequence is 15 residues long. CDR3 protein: CASSGRGTGWDEQYF. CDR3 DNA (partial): TGTGCCAGCAGCGGAAGGGGGACAGGGTGGGACGAG.

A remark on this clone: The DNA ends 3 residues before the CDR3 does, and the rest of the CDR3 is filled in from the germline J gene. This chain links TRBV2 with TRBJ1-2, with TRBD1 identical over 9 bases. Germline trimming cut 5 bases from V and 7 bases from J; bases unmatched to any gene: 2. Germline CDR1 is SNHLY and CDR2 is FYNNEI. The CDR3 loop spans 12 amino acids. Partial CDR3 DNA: TGTGCCAGCAGTCCGGGACAGGGTGGC. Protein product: CASSPGQGG. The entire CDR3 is CASSPGQGGYTF.

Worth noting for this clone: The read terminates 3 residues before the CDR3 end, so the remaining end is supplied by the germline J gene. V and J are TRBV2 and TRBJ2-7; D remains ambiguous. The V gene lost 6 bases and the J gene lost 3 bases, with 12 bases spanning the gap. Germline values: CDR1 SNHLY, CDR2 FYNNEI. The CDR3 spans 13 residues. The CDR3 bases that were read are TGTGCCAGCAGCCGTAGCCCCCTCTACGAG. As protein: CASSRSPLYE. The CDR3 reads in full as CASSRSPLYEQYF. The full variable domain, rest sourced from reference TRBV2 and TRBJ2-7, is EPEVTQTPSHQVTQMGQEVILRCVPISNHLYFYWYRQILGQKVEFLVSFYNNEISEKSEIFDDQFSVERPDGSNFTLKIRSTKLEDSAMYFCASSRSPLYEQYFGPGTRLTVT.

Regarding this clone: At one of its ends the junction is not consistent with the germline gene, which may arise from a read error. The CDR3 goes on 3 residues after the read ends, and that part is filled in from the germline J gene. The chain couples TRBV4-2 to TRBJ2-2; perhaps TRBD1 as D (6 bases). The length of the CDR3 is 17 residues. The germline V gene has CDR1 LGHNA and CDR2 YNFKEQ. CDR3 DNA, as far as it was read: TGCGCCAGCAGCCAAGTCGTACAGGGATCGAACACCGGGGAG. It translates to CASSQVVQGSNTGE. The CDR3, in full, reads CASSQVVQGSNTGELFF.

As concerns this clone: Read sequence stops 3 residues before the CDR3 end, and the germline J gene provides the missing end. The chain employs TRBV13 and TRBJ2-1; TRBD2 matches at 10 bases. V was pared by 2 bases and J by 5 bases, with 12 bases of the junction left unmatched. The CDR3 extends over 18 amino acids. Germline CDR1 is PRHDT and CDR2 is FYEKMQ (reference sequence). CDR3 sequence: CASSLRYKAGGPNNEQFF. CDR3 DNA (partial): TGTGCCAGCAGCTTACGGTACAAAGCGGGAGGGCCGAACAATGAG.